This T cell receptor (beta chain) was identified during a study of identifying expanded T cells in peripheral blood. Trimming removed 4 bases from V and 1 base from J, with 14 bases in between. Germline V CDR1 and CDR2: GTSNPN, SVGIG (reference sequence). CDR3 length equals 15 residues. Here immunoSEQ multiplex PCR was the method, and the copy in TCRdb shows in-frame clones only, minus some. The profile shows about 82,000 clones, around 90% of them singletons. Material: blood. The chain carries TRBV30 and TRBJ1-5, with D perhaps matching TRBD1 (6 bases). The TCR comes from a person aged 18-70 years in good health. In DNA form, the CDR3 reads TGTGCCTGGACCGCACAGGGAGGGAGCAATCAGCCCCAGCATTTT. It translates to CAWTAQGGSNQPQHF.